This T cell receptor beta chain was sequenced for a study of monozygotic twins with inflammatory bowel disease. Each donor had more than 2 ml of blood drawn. The CDR3 loop spans 20 amino acids. The germline V gene encodes CDR1 SGHAT and CDR2 FQNNGV. UMIs that had a 6-nucleotide sample barcode were put in using template switching. Following a re-call of the 5' RACE reads, TCRdb has one entry per CDR3 protein and lacks DNA. The sample includes fewer than 450,000 distinct CDR3 sequences. Sequencing was carried out using blood. This sequence was found in a human donor with ulcerative colitis or Crohn's disease, or a healthy co-twin of an affected twin (not recorded which). V and J are TRBV11-2 and TRBJ1-5; TCRdb's D gene call, TRBD1, goes unchecked for lack of DNA. CDR3 residues: CASSLIGGRQGGYSNQPQHF. Together with reference TRBV11-2 and TRBJ1-5, the CDR3 gives the full variable domain: EAGVAQSPRYKIIEKRQSVAFWCNPISGHATLYWYQQILGQGPKLLIQFQNNGVVDDSQLPKDRFSAERLKGVDSTLKIQPAKLEDSAVYLCASSLIGGRQGGYSNQPQHFGDGTRLSIL.